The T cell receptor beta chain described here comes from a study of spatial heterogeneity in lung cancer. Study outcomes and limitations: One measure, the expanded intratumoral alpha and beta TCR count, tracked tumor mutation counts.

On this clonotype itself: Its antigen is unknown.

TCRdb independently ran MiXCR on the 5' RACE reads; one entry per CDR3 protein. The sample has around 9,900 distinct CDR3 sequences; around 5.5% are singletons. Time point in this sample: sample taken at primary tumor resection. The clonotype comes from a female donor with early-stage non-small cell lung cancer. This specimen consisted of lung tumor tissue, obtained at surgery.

The CDR3: CASSYSTGGAYEQYF. CDR3 in DNA: TGTGCCAGCAGTTACTCGACGGGGGGAGCCTACGAGCAGTACTTC. The V gene is TRBV6-5, the J gene TRBJ2-7; TRBD2 matches at 7 bases. The CDR3 sequence is 15 residues long. CDR1 MNHEY and CDR2 SVGAGI come from the germline V gene. Trimming at V came to 0 bases and at J to 2 bases, leaving 4 bases not matched to a gene.